These 4 T cell receptor beta chains were all obtained from the same sample, sequenced in a study of brain T cells in children with intractable seizures. Time point indicated: blood from clinic visit 5 months post-surgery; TSC patient then seizure free. Sequenced by immunoSEQ multiplex PCR; TCRdb stores in-frame clones only, minus some. The sample has about 340,000 clones, over 85% seen once. The starting material was peripheral blood, obtained 4 to 6 months after surgery. These TCRs come from a boy in the first two years of life with tuberous sclerosis and intractable seizures.

The chain uses TRBV9 and TRBJ1-6, with 11 bases that match TRBD1. Germline V lookup: CDR1 SGDLS, CDR2 YYNGEE. The CDR3 contains 17 residues. The V segment lost 3 bases and the J segment 7 bases; nucleotides outside the gene matches: 9. The CDR3 protein is CASSAPAWDRGNSPLHF. In DNA form, the CDR3 reads TGTGCCAGCAGCGCCCCTGCTTGGGACAGGGGGAATTCACCCCTCCACTTT.

The chain links TRBV5-1 to TRBJ2-7; 11 nucleotides match TRBD2. Germline CDR1 SGHRS, CDR2 YFSETQ. V gave up 2 bases and J gave up 7 bases; unmatched junction bases: 5. There are 14 residues in the CDR3. The DNA for the CDR3 is TGCGCCAGCAGCTTAAGTCTAGCGGGAGGTGAGCAGTACTTC. This codes for CASSLSLAGGEQYF.

The table lists this clone with a count of one. The chain links TRBV9 to TRBJ2-6; 10 bases match TRBD1. V lost 2 bases, J lost 0 bases, and 5 bases stayed unmatched. The CDR3 runs to 18 residues. Germline CDR1 and CDR2: SGDLS and YYNGEE. This CDR3 reads CASSVPGTGVSGANVLTF. Written as DNA, the CDR3 is TGTGCCAGCAGCGTCCCCGGGACAGGGGTCTCTGGGGCCAACGTCCTGACTTTC.

V usage is TRBV7-6 and J usage is TRBJ1-3; the match to TRBD1 covers 7 bases. The J segment lost 3 bases and the V segment lost 0 bases, leaving 2 bases of the junction unmatched. Germline V gives CDR1 SGHVS, CDR2 FNYEAQ. The CDR3 consists of 15 residues. In nucleotides, the CDR3 is TGTGCCAGCAGCTTAGCAAGGGACAGTGGAAACACCATATATTTT. Translating it yields CASSLARDSGNTIYF. Drawing the rest from reference TRBV7-6 and TRBJ1-3, the complete variable domain is GAGVSQSPRYKVTKRGQDVALRCDPISGHVSLYWYRQALGQGPEFLTYFNYEAQQDKSGLPNDRFSAERPEGSISTLTIQRTEQRDSAMYRCASSLARDSGNTIYFGEGSWLTVV.